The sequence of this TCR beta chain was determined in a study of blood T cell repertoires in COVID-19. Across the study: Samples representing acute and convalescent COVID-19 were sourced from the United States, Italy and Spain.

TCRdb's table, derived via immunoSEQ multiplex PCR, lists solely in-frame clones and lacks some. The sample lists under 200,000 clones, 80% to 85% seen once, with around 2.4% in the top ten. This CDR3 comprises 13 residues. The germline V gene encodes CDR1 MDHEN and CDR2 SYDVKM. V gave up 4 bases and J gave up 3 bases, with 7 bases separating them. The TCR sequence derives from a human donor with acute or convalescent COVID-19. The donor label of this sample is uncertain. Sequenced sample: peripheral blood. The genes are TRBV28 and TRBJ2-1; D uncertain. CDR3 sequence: CASSSVNYNEQFF. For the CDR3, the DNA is TGTGCCAGCAGTTCAGTTAACTACAATGAGCAGTTCTTC.